The 32 T cell receptor beta chains below come from one sample, sequenced in a study of blood T cell repertoires in COVID-19. Profiling relied on immunoSEQ multiplex PCR, and the TCRdb table lists in-frame clones only, not all of them. The table includes a few hundred thousand clones, roughly 91% detected once. Sequencing was carried out using peripheral blood. These receptors came from a man aged 50-60 years with active or convalescent COVID-19.

This sequence joins TRBV6-5 and TRBJ2-3; 7 bases align to TRBD2. This CDR3 is built from 14 residues. The ends lost 8 bases at V and 4 bases at J; junction bases unmatched: 9. Germline CDR1 and CDR2: MNHEY and SVGAGI. In nucleotides, the CDR3 is TGTGCCAGCTCCAGCGGGAATATTGCAGATACGCAGTATTTT. This gives the protein CASSSGNIADTQYF.

The gene calls are TRBV7-8 and TRBJ2-7; tentatively, D is TRBD2 (6 bases). Germline CDR1 SGHVS, CDR2 FQNEAQ. The V end lost 2 bases, the J end lost 7 bases, and 24 bases lay between the germline ends. The CDR3 loop spans 17 amino acids. CDR3 in amino acids: CASSLRFESNFGGEQYF. In DNA form, the CDR3 reads TGTGCCAGCAGCTTACGCTTTGAGTCAAACTTCGGGGGAGAGCAGTACTTC.

The chain employs TRBV11-2 and TRBJ2-1, with TRBD1 identical over 9 bases. Germline V gene sequence: CDR1 SGHAT, CDR2 FQNNGV. The CDR3 is made up of 16 amino acids. The V segment lost 5 bases and the J segment 0 bases; nucleotides outside the gene matches: 5. In DNA, the CDR3 is TGTGCCAGCAGCACCACAGGGGGCGCCTCCTACAATGAGCAGTTCTTC. Translation: CASSTTGGASYNEQFF.

V gene TRBV4-3 combines with J gene TRBJ1-5, with D hard to call. The germline V gene encodes CDR1 LGHNA and CDR2 YSLEER. V was cut by 1 base and J by 3 bases, with 7 bases left in between. CDR3 size: 14 residues. CDR3 loop: CASSQVQYNQPQHF. DNA of the CDR3: TGCGCCAGCAGCCAAGTGCAGTACAATCAGCCCCAGCATTTT.

V is TRBV4-3 and J is TRBJ2-5, with D possibly matching TRBD1 (6 bases). Trimming took 5 bases from V and 1 from J, leaving 11 bases between them. Looked up from germline, CDR1 is LGHNA and CDR2 is YSLEER. CDR3 length: 14 amino acids. The CDR3 spells CASSRQVFQETQYF. The CDR3, as DNA: TGCGCCAGCAGCAGACAGGTCTTCCAAGAGACCCAGTACTTC.

This chain links TRBV30 with TRBJ1-3, with D maybe TRBD1 (5 bases). Germline assignment: CDR1 GTSNPN and CDR2 SVGIG (reference sequence). V shed 0 bases and J shed 4 bases, with 10 bases lying between them. The CDR3 is made up of 14 amino acids. The CDR3 nucleotides are TGTGCCTGGAGTGTATCGGCAGGGGGAAACACCATATATTTT. It is translated as CAWSVSAGGNTIYF.

This CDR3 is CASSLRETGAGNTIYF. The CDR3 DNA is TGTGCCAGCAGCTTGCGAGAGACAGGGGCCGGAAACACCATATATTTT. J is TRBJ1-3 and V is TRBV5-5; 8 positions agree with TRBD1. The CDR3 extends over 16 amino acids. Germline V gene sequence: CDR1 SGHKS, CDR2 YYEKEE (reference sequence). J gave up 4 bases and V 1 base, and 7 bases lay outside the gene matches.

The CDR3 bases are TGTGCCAGCAGAATCGGCAGGGGATACGAGCAGTACTTC. Translation gives CASRIGRGYEQYF. The genes are TRBV28 and TRBJ2-7; maybe TRBD1 (6 bases). V lost 6 bases and J lost 4, with 13 bases in between. The germline V gene has CDR1 MDHEN and CDR2 SYDVKM. The CDR3 has 13 amino acids. The variable domain in full, with the rest retrieved from reference TRBV28 and TRBJ2-7, is DVKVTQSSRYLVKRTGEKVFLECVQDMDHENMFWYRQDPGLGLRLIYFSYDVKMKEKGDIPEGYSVSREKKERFSLILESASTNQTSMYLCASRIGRGYEQYFGPGTRLTVT.

Worth noting for this clone: The sample carries other DNA sequences with the same CDR3. J is TRBJ2-5 and V is TRBV5-1, with D unclear. Trimming stripped 0 bases from V and 4 bases from J, with 10 bases between. In germline, CDR1 is SGHRS, CDR2 YFSETQ. The CDR3 runs to 14 residues. The CDR3 region has the DNA TGCGCCAGCAGCTTGGGGGTAGCCGGAGAGACCCAGTACTTC. Its translation: CASSLGVAGETQYF.

This clone appeared a single time. V gene TRBV14 combines with J gene TRBJ2-3; D gene unclear. The CDR3 loop spans 16 amino acids. The germline V gene encodes CDR1 SGHDN and CDR2 FVKESK. Trimming removed 3 bases at V and 2 bases at J, with 15 bases between. The CDR3 bases are TGTGCCAGCAGCCAGAGCAGCGTAGTGATCACAGATACGCAGTATTTT. It specifies CASSQSSVVITDTQYF. Filled out from reference TRBV14 and TRBJ2-3, the complete variable domain reads EAGVTQFPSHSVIEKGQTVTLRCDPISGHDNLYWYRRVMGKEIKFLLHFVKESKQDESGMPNNRFLAERTGGTYSTLKVQPAELEDSGVYFCASSQSSVVITDTQYFGPGTRLTVL.

In the case of this clone: One end of the junction does not line up with germline, which may come from a read error. This sample includes further DNA sequences coding for the same CDR3. In DNA form, the CDR3 reads TGTGCCAGCAGCTTGGTCGGGCGGGGGACTGTAGATACGCAGTATTTT. This codes for CASSLVGRGTVDTQYF. The genes are TRBV5-1 and TRBJ2-3; TRBD2 matches at 7 bases. The CDR3 has 16 amino acids. The germline V gene encodes CDR1 SGHRS and CDR2 YFSETQ.

The chain has TRBV5-1 and TRBJ2-7; D possibly corresponds to TRBD1 (6 bases). The CDR3 extends over 15 amino acids. V was pared by 4 bases and J by 5 bases, with 19 bases between. Per the germline V gene, CDR1 is SGHRS and CDR2 is YFSETQ. The CDR3 coding sequence is TGCGCCAGCAGCCCAACAGGGACGGTACAGGACGAGCAGTACTTC. Translated, it gives CASSPTGTVQDEQYF.

The genes are TRBV10-2 and TRBJ1-5; D may be TRBD1 (5 bases). The CDR3 has 15 residues. The V gene's germline CDR1 is WSHSY and CDR2 SAAADI. V lost 6 bases to trimming and J lost 1 base, with 13 bases between them. The CDR3 coding sequence is TGCGCCAGCAGCCGGACAAGGGGCAGCAATCAGCCCCAGCATTTT. Translating gives CASSRTRGSNQPQHF.

CDR3 DNA sequence: TGTGCCAGCAGCGATATGTTTAGGGGGTTGTCTACGAGCTACACCTTC. Its protein is CASSDMFRGLSTSYTF. J is TRBJ1-2 and V is TRBV7-9; the D gene is possibly TRBD1 (6 bases). V dropped 5 bases and J dropped 9 bases, with 25 bases sitting between them. CDR1 SEHNR and CDR2 FQNEAQ come from the germline V gene (reference sequence). The CDR3 has 16 residues.

The J gene is TRBJ2-1, the V gene TRBV4-1; 9 bases match TRBD1. The V segment lost 5 bases and the J segment 4 bases; nucleotides outside the gene matches: 9. Germline CDR1 reads MGHRA; CDR2 reads YSYEKL. The CDR3 covers 16 residues. The chain's CDR3 is CASSDTGTGTYNEQFF. The CDR3 DNA is TGCGCCAGCAGCGATACCGGGACAGGGACTTACAATGAGCAGTTCTTC.

The chain joins TRBV5-1 to TRBJ2-7; no definite D call. CDR1 and CDR2 (germline): SGHRS, YFSETQ. This CDR3 spans 14 amino acids. Trimming removed 1 base at V and 2 bases at J, with 10 bases between. CDR3 coding DNA: TGCGCCAGCAGCTTGACCAGGCCTACCTACGAGCAGTACTTC. As protein: CASSLTRPTYEQYF.

The chain recombines TRBV9 with TRBJ2-5; 9 nucleotides agree with TRBD2. J lost 0 bases, V lost 4 bases, and 4 bases had no gene match. Germline V CDR1 and CDR2: SGDLS, YYNGEE. The CDR3 sequence is 15 residues long. CDR3 in DNA: TGTGCCAGCAGCCAGCGGGGGGTTTACCAAGAGACCCAGTACTTC. Its protein product is CASSQRGVYQETQYF. Full variable domain (missing parts from reference TRBV9 and TRBJ2-5): DSGVTQTPKHLITATGQRVTLRCSPRSGDLSVYWYQQSLDQGLQFLIQYYNGEERAKGNILERFSAQQFPDLHSELNLSSLELGDSALYFCASSQRGVYQETQYFGPGTRLLVL.

Points on this clone: One end of the junction varies from germline; a read error may be responsible. The gene calls are TRBV10-3 and TRBJ1-6; D might be TRBD1 (5 bases). In germline, CDR1 is ENHRY, CDR2 SYGVKD. There are 14 residues in the CDR3. The CDR3 bases are TGTGCCATCAGTGTATCGGGGGATAAGTCACCCCTCCACTTT. Translated, it gives CAISVSGDKSPLHF.

This chain connects TRBV6-6 to TRBJ1-1; a possible D gene is TRBD1 (6 bases). The CDR3 has 14 amino acids. In germline, CDR1 is MNHNY, CDR2 SVGAGI (reference sequence). V lost 6 bases and J 1 base, leaving 12 bases between the germline ends. The CDR3 here is CASSQGWGNTEAFF. CDR3 sequence (DNA): TGTGCCAGCAGCCAGGGGTGGGGGAACACTGAAGCTTTCTTT.

The CDR3 region is CSVLHGQGNTEAFF. Here the CDR3 DNA reads TGCAGCGTTCTTCACGGACAGGGGAACACTGAAGCTTTCTTT. The V gene is TRBV29-1, the J gene TRBJ1-1; 8 bases are a match to TRBD1. The trim removed 5 bases at V and 1 base at J, leaving 6 bases unmatched. This CDR3 has 14 residues. Germline values: CDR1 SQVTM, CDR2 ANQGSEA.

V is TRBV7-9 and J is TRBJ1-6; no firm D call. The length of the CDR3 is 14 residues. V lost 5 bases and J lost 7, with 12 bases in between. The germline V gene has CDR1 SEHNR and CDR2 FQNEAQ (reference sequence). The CDR3 region has the DNA TGTGCCAGCAGCGCTCGGGAACAGAATTCACCCCTCCACTTT. This encodes CASSAREQNSPLHF.

The J gene is TRBJ2-4, the V gene TRBV3-1 (or the pseudogene TRBV3-2), with 7 bases aligning to TRBD2. After removal of 4 bases from V and 0 bases from J, the junction contained 15 bases not matched to a gene. There are 19 residues in the CDR3. CDR1 is LGHDT and CDR2 is YNNKEL in the germline V gene (reference sequence). As DNA, the CDR3 is TGTGCCAGCAGCCCCTTAGAAGAAGGGAGGGCCGAAGCCAAAAACATTCAGTACTTC. Its translation: CASSPLEEGRAEAKNIQYF.

The J gene is TRBJ2-7, the V gene TRBV4-3; 8 nucleotides match TRBD1. J gave up 3 bases and V 1 base, and 14 bases lay outside the gene matches. Germline loops: CDR1 LGHNA, CDR2 YSLEER. The CDR3 has 18 residues. CDR3 DNA: TGCGCCAGCAGCCAAGCGGGGACAGGAACTTCTACCCGCTACGAGCAGTACTTC. It codes for CASSQAGTGTSTRYEQYF.

The chain links TRBV2 to TRBJ2-2; 7 nucleotides align to TRBD1. In germline, CDR1 is SNHLY, CDR2 FYNNEI. The CDR3 length is 13 residues. J lost 5 bases, V lost 7 bases, and 4 bases had no gene match. The CDR3 is CASNRDSTGELFF. In nucleotides, the CDR3 is TGTGCCAGCAACAGGGACAGTACCGGGGAGCTGTTTTTT.

V gene TRBV11-2 combines with J gene TRBJ1-6; 11 bases are a match to TRBD1. The CDR3 sequence is 16 residues long. Unmatched junction bases numbered 5, after V lost 2 bases and J lost 8 bases. Germline CDR1 is SGHAT and CDR2 is FQNNGV. CDR3 DNA sequence: TGTGCCAGCAGCTTACGGCCGGGACAGGGGGATTCACCCCTCCACTTT. Its protein product is CASSLRPGQGDSPLHF.

The chain combines TRBV7-9 with TRBJ1-3; D perhaps matches TRBD1 (5 bases). The CDR3 sequence is 14 residues long. Germline CDR1 is SEHNR and CDR2 is FQNEAQ (reference sequence). The V and J ends lost 2 bases and 8 bases respectively, with 13 bases between them. As DNA, the CDR3 is TGTGCCAGCAGCTTATCAGCAGGGCTGGACACCATATATTTT. Its translation is CASSLSAGLDTIYF.

This clone has a single count. The gene calls are TRBV6-5 and TRBJ1-3; possible D gene TRBD1, 6 bases. Germline V gene lookup returns CDR1 MNHEY and CDR2 SVGAGI. This CDR3 contains 14 residues. V lost 5 bases and J lost 3, with 11 bases in between. Written as DNA, the CDR3 is TGTGCCAGCAGTCCTACAGGGTATGGAAACACCATATATTTT. Amino acids: CASSPTGYGNTIYF.

The genes are TRBV28 and TRBJ1-6; tentative D call: TRBD1 (6 bases). Germline V gene sequence: CDR1 MDHEN, CDR2 SYDVKM. The CDR3 contains 16 residues. Trimming removed 1 base at V and 7 bases at J, with 14 bases between. The CDR3 DNA sequence: TGTGCCAGCAGTTTATTGTTGGGGGCTCCAAATTCACCCCTCCACTTT. It specifies CASSLLLGAPNSPLHF.

The chain is built from TRBV30 and TRBJ2-1; no reliable D call. CDR3 size: 13 residues. The germline V gene has CDR1 GTSNPN and CDR2 SVGIG (reference sequence). V was shortened by 0 bases and J by 12 bases, with 15 bases between the two germline ends. The CDR3: CAWSVGELFGQFF. DNA of the CDR3: TGTGCCTGGAGTGTGGGCGAATTGTTTGGGCAGTTCTTC.

This chain links TRBV28 with TRBJ2-3, with D possibly TRBD2 on 6 matching bases. In germline, CDR1 is MDHEN, CDR2 SYDVKM. The CDR3 spans 18 residues. V was cut by 2 bases and J by 0 bases, with 18 bases left in between. The CDR3 loop is CASSLTLAGTQSTDTQYF. In DNA form, the CDR3 reads TGTGCCAGCAGTTTAACCTTGGCGGGAACACAAAGCACAGATACGCAGTATTTT.

The chain couples TRBV16 to TRBJ1-2, with D uncertain. This CDR3 spans 13 amino acids. Trimming took 1 base from V and 4 from J, leaving 7 bases between them. Germline V gives CDR1 KGHSY, CDR2 FQNENV. CDR3 amino acids: CASSQLVGYGYTF. CDR3 DNA sequence: TGTGCCAGCAGCCAATTGGTCGGCTATGGCTACACCTTC.

V is TRBV18 and J is TRBJ1-4; a weak D match, TRBD1 (6 bases). Trimming shortened V by 4 bases and J by 6 bases, and 21 bases separated the two germline ends. CDR1 and CDR2 from the germline V gene are KGHSH and LQKENI. The length of the CDR3 is 17 residues. This chain's CDR3 is CASSRYREKTIDEKLFF. CDR3 coding DNA: TGTGCCAGCTCACGTTACAGGGAAAAAACAATCGATGAAAAACTGTTTTTT.